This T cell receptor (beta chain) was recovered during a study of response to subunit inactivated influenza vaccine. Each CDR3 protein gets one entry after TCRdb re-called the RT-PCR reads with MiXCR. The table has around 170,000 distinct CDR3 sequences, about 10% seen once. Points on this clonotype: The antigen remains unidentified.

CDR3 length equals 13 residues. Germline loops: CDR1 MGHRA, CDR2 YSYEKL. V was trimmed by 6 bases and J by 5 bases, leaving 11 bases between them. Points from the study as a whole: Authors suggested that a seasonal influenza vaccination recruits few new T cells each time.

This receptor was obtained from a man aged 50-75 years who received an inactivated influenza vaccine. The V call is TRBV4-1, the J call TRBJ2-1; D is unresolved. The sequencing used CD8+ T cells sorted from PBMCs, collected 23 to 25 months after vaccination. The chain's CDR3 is CASSHMTHNEQFF. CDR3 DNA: TGCGCCAGCAGTCATATGACTCACAATGAGCAGTTCTTC.